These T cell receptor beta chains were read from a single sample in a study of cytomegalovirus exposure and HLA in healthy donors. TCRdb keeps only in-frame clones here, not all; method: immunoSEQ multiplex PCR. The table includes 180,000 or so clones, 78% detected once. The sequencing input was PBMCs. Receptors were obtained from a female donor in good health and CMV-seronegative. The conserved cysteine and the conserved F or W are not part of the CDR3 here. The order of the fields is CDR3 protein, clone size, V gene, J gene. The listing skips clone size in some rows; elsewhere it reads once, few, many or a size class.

CDR3 protein: ASRRDRL; clone size: once; V gene: TRBV5-8; J gene: TRBJ1-2
CDR3 protein: ASSRQGVAGVYNEQF; clone size: few; V gene: TRBV7-2; J gene: TRBJ2-1
CDR3 protein: ASSPRGSYTYEQY; clone size: .; V gene: TRBV27; J gene: TRBJ2-7
CDR3 protein: ASSRDRVAYEQY; clone size: .; V gene: TRBV18; J gene: TRBJ2-7
CDR3 protein: ASSQERPGRAGETQY; clone size: .; V gene: TRBV14; J gene: TRBJ2-5
CDR3 protein: ASSLGGRVQETQY; clone size: .; V gene: TRBV7-9; J gene: TRBJ2-5
CDR3 protein: ASSSPEKELWNTEAF; clone size: .; V gene: TRBV5-1; J gene: TRBJ1-1
CDR3 protein: ASSPGTSFGELF; clone size: .; V gene: TRBV7-6; J gene: TRBJ2-2
CDR3 protein: ASSTWTGRTEAF; clone size: few; V gene: TRBV5-5; J gene: TRBJ1-1
CDR3 protein: ASSPELQGNQPQH; clone size: few; V gene: TRBV16; J gene: TRBJ1-5
CDR3 protein: ASSQDDRGLADNEQF; clone size: .; V gene: TRBV4-1; J gene: TRBJ2-1
CDR3 protein: ATATSGDIVDTQY; clone size: once; V gene: TRBV5-1; J gene: TRBJ2-3
CDR3 protein: ASRPLATDTQY; clone size: few; V gene: TRBV5-1; J gene: TRBJ2-3
CDR3 protein: ASSSVFFPF; clone size: .; V gene: TRBV28; J gene: TRBJ2-7
CDR3 protein: ASSYAVDTQY; clone size: .; V gene: TRBV6-5; J gene: TRBJ2-3
CDR3 protein: ASSTGGGYGYT; clone size: .; V gene: TRBV7-8; J gene: TRBJ1-2
CDR3 protein: ASSFVPNLFYGYT; clone size: .; V gene: TRBV27; J gene: TRBJ1-2
CDR3 protein: ASSLGGNRGDEQY; clone size: .; V gene: TRBV4-2; J gene: TRBJ2-7
CDR3 protein: ASIGVGGQPQH; clone size: once; V gene: TRBV28; J gene: TRBJ1-5
CDR3 protein: ASILSFGGGNEQF; clone size: once; V gene: TRBV6-6; J gene: TRBJ2-1
CDR3 protein: ASSLAGLATDTQY; clone size: once; V gene: TRBV5-6; J gene: TRBJ2-3
CDR3 protein: ASSVSPSTDTQY; clone size: .; V gene: TRBV9; J gene: TRBJ2-3
CDR3 protein: ASRRTGEYQPQH; clone size: .; V gene: TRBV2; J gene: TRBJ1-5
CDR3 protein: ASSTDNEQF; clone size: .; V gene: TRBV28; J gene: TRBJ2-1
CDR3 protein: ASSERTEKGDGYT; clone size: few; V gene: TRBV2; J gene: TRBJ1-2
CDR3 protein: ASSLGESSYEQY; clone size: .; V gene: TRBV7-6; J gene: TRBJ2-7
CDR3 protein: ASSYGRTGGADTQY; clone size: .; V gene: TRBV6-6; J gene: TRBJ2-3
CDR3 protein: ASSSGWGPYGYT; clone size: few; V gene: TRBV4-3; J gene: TRBJ1-2
CDR3 protein: ASSQGTGVMREQY; clone size: few; V gene: TRBV4-2; J gene: TRBJ2-7